The 20 T cell receptor beta chains given below trace back to one sample, sequenced in a study of T cell responses to AZD1222 COVID-19 vaccine. Generated by immunoSEQ multiplex PCR, the TCRdb table keeps only in-frame clones and is missing some. This sample has over 110,000 clones; about 90% occur once, and the top ten carry about a tenth. Sequencing was performed on peripheral blood, taken 28 days after the second AZD1222 dose. Receptors were obtained from an adult who received the AZD1222 COVID-19 vaccine.

The chain has TRBV3-1 (or the pseudogene TRBV3-2) and TRBJ1-2; TRBD1 matches 7 bases. Unmatched junction bases numbered 8, after V lost 3 bases and J lost 13 bases. CDR1 is LGHDT, CDR2 YNNKEL, per germline (reference sequence). The CDR3 is 12 residues long. The CDR3 reads CASSQDRTGRTF. DNA for the CDR3: TGTGCCAGCAGCCAGGATCGGACAGGACGCACCTTC.

The rearrangement links TRBV6-2 or TRBV6-3 to TRBJ1-2; D unclear. Trimming pared 5 bases from V and 5 bases from J, leaving 18 bases between. Germline V gene data show CDR1 as MNHEY and CDR2 as SVGEGT. The CDR3 length is 15 residues. The CDR3 sequence: CASSPQWAEGYGYTF. CDR3 DNA sequence: TGTGCCAGCAGTCCCCAGTGGGCGGAAGGTTATGGCTACACCTTC.

This sequence joins TRBV3-1 (or the pseudogene TRBV3-2) and TRBJ1-1, with D tentatively TRBD1 (5 bases). The CDR3 loop spans 12 amino acids. Germline V gene sequence: CDR1 LGHDT, CDR2 YNNKEL (reference sequence). V was clipped by 5 bases and J by 4 bases, with 8 bases between them. The CDR3 here is CASSGGGTEAFF. DNA of the CDR3: TGTGCCAGCAGCGGGGGGGGCACTGAAGCTTTCTTT.

This rearrangement joins TRBV6-2 or TRBV6-3 to TRBJ1-5, with D unresolved. The CDR3 sequence is 15 residues long. Trimming stripped 0 bases from V and 4 bases from J, with 10 bases between. Germline V gene sequence: CDR1 MNHEY, CDR2 SVGEGT. CDR3 in DNA: TGTGCCAGCAGTTACTCGTCAGTAAATAATCAGCCCCAGCATTTT. Protein: CASSYSSVNNQPQHF.

CDR3 sequence: CASSLGTGGGEQYV. CDR3 sequence (DNA): TGTGCCAGCAGCTTGGGGACAGGGGGCGGCGAGCAGTACGTC. The chain uses TRBV5-6 and TRBJ2-7, with 11 bases fitting TRBD1. Germline V gene lookup returns CDR1 SGHDT and CDR2 YYEEEE. There are 14 residues in the CDR3. Germline trimming cut 0 bases from V and 6 bases from J; bases unmatched to any gene: 2.

The chain combines TRBV4-1 with TRBJ2-1; 15 positions match TRBD2. V was pared by 3 bases and J by 0 bases, with 15 bases of the junction left unmatched. The CDR3 length is 22 residues. The V gene's germline CDR1 is MGHRA and CDR2 YSYEKL. CDR3 in amino acids: CASSQSRLGLAGGLISYNEQFF. CDR3 coding DNA: TGCGCCAGCAGCCAGAGCCGGCTGGGACTAGCGGGAGGTCTGATCTCCTACAATGAGCAGTTCTTC.

The chain combines TRBV11-3 with TRBJ2-2, with 14 bases matching TRBD2. The CDR3 extends over 17 amino acids. J gave up 1 base and V 5 bases, and 3 bases lay outside the gene matches. Per germline, CDR1 SGHNT and CDR2 YENEEA. Here the CDR3 reads CASSPTSGRENTGELFF. The CDR3 DNA reads as TGTGCCAGCAGCCCGACTAGCGGGAGGGAGAACACCGGGGAGCTGTTTTTT.

The V call is TRBV28, the J call TRBJ2-5; TRBD2 agrees at 10 bases. The germline V gene has CDR1 MDHEN and CDR2 SYDVKM. The CDR3 sequence is 16 residues long. After removal of 4 bases from V and 4 bases from J, the junction contained 9 bases not matched to a gene. The CDR3 DNA follows: TGTGCCAGCAGTTCCGGCGGACTAGCGGACGGAGAGACCCAGTACTTC. Residues: CASSSGGLADGETQYF.

The chain carries TRBV5-1 and TRBJ1-1; 7 nucleotides align to TRBD1. The CDR3 totals 15 residues. Germline trimming cut 0 bases from V and 1 base from J; bases unmatched to any gene: 3. Germline loops: CDR1 SGHRS, CDR2 YFSETQ. CDR3 nucleotides: TGCGCCAGCAGCTTGGAGGGGGCGGGGAACACTGAAGCTTTCTTT. Translated: CASSLEGAGNTEAFF.

The genes are TRBV2 and TRBJ1-4; TRBD1 matches 7 bases. Germline CDR1 SNHLY, CDR2 FYNNEI. The V and J ends lost 3 bases and 0 bases, in that order; junction bases with no gene match: 4. The length of the CDR3 is 16 residues. The CDR3 DNA sequence: TGTGCCAGCAGTGAGGGACAGATAGCAACTAATGAAAAACTGTTTTTT. This codes for CASSEGQIATNEKLFF.

J is TRBJ1-4 and V is TRBV6-1; 8 nucleotides line up with TRBD1. CDR3 size: 17 residues. The ends lost 4 bases at V and 10 bases at J; junction bases unmatched: 17. Germline V gives CDR1 MNHNS, CDR2 SASEGT. CDR3 in amino acids: CASSAGQASLGLGKLFF. Here the CDR3 DNA reads TGTGCCAGCAGTGCGGGACAGGCCTCGCTCGGCCTAGGAAAACTGTTTTTT.

J is TRBJ1-2 and V is TRBV6-5; D possibly corresponds to TRBD1 (5 bases). The CDR3 contains 13 residues. Germline V lookup: CDR1 MNHEY, CDR2 SVGAGI. V lost 7 bases and J lost 4, with 13 bases in between. Here the CDR3 DNA reads TGTGCCAGCAACGACTTGGGGGGCTATGGCTACACCTTC. Protein: CASNDLGGYGYTF.

The rearrangement joins TRBV27 to TRBJ1-4; no firm D call. The CDR3 covers 14 residues. Trimming took off 5 bases at V and 10 bases at J, with 17 bases between the two ends. Germline V gene lookup returns CDR1 MNHEY and CDR2 SMNVEV (reference sequence). The CDR3 loop reads CASSPSSEARKLFF. The CDR3 nucleotides read TGTGCCAGCAGTCCTTCGTCCGAGGCGCGAAAACTGTTTTTT.

The rearrangement links TRBV27 to TRBJ2-1; possibly TRBD2 for D (6 bases). V was clipped by 0 bases and J by 4 bases, with 10 bases between them. The germline V gene encodes CDR1 MNHEY and CDR2 SMNVEV (reference sequence). The CDR3 is made up of 15 amino acids. The CDR3 sequence: CASSLSGGWYNEQFF. CDR3 DNA sequence: TGTGCCAGCAGTTTATCGGGGGGTTGGTACAATGAGCAGTTCTTC.

The V call is TRBV12-5, the J call TRBJ2-1; no definite D call. The V gene's germline CDR1 is LGHNT and CDR2 FRNRAP. The V end lost 5 bases, the J end lost 4 bases, and 6 bases lay between the germline ends. CDR3 length: 12 amino acids. This CDR3 reads CASGQSYNEQFF. In DNA, the CDR3 is TGTGCTAGTGGTCAAAGTTACAATGAGCAGTTCTTC. Filled out from reference TRBV12-5 and TRBJ2-1, the complete variable domain reads DARVTQTPRHKVTEMGQEVTMRCQPILGHNTVFWYRQTMMQGLELLAYFRNRAPLDDSGMPKDRFSAEMPDATLATLKIQPSEPRDSAVYFCASGQSYNEQFFGPGTRLTVL.

The J gene is TRBJ1-2, the V gene TRBV5-6; no clear D gene. V shed 1 base and J shed 4 bases, with 14 bases lying between them. CDR3 length: 15 amino acids. Germline V gives CDR1 SGHDT, CDR2 YYEEEE. In DNA, the CDR3 is TGTGCCAGCAGCTTGTGGAAGGGAGCGGCCTATGGCTACACCTTC. It yields the protein CASSLWKGAAYGYTF. The complete variable domain, with remaining parts taken from reference TRBV5-6 and TRBJ1-2, reads DAGVTQSPTHLIKTRGQQVTLRCSPKSGHDTVSWYQQALGQGPQFIFQYYEEEERQRGNFPDRFSGHQFPNYSSELNVNALLLGDSALYLCASSLWKGAAYGYTFGSGTRLTVV.

A single count supports this clone. This chain connects TRBV28 to TRBJ1-1; D is undetermined. V was cut by 3 bases and J by 2 bases, with 7 bases left in between. The CDR3 runs to 13 residues. CDR1 MDHEN and CDR2 SYDVKM come from the germline V gene. DNA for the CDR3: TGTGCCAGCAGTTTCAACGGAAACACTGAAGCTTTCTTT. It yields the protein CASSFNGNTEAFF. The full variable domain, with the rest looked up from reference TRBV28 and TRBJ1-1, is DVKVTQSSRYLVKRTGEKVFLECVQDMDHENMFWYRQDPGLGLRLIYFSYDVKMKEKGDIPEGYSVSREKKERFSLILESASTNQTSMYLCASSFNGNTEAFFGQGTRLTVV.

The chain joins TRBV11-3 to TRBJ1-1; TRBD1 might be the D (5 bases). The germline V gene encodes CDR1 SGHNT and CDR2 YENEEA. V was shortened by 5 bases and J by 4 bases, with 14 bases between the two germline ends. This CDR3 region has 14 residues. The CDR3 is CASSLQGGSTEAFF. The CDR3, as DNA: TGTGCCAGCAGCCTGCAGGGAGGGTCCACTGAAGCTTTCTTT.

This clone was seen only a few times. This chain connects TRBV10-3 to TRBJ2-2; 9 bases are a match to TRBD1. V shed 10 bases and J 0 bases; nucleotides not matched to a gene: 6. Germline loops: CDR1 ENHRY, CDR2 SYGVKD. There are 15 residues in the CDR3. Written as DNA, the CDR3 is TGTGCCACCAGGGGACAGGGCGCGAACACCGGGGAGCTGTTTTTT. It specifies CATRGQGANTGELFF.

This rearrangement joins TRBV7-9 to TRBJ1-5, with TRBD1 matching over 10 bases. Trimming cost V 5 bases and J 3 bases; bases outside gene matches: 7. Germline lookup yields CDR1 SEHNR and CDR2 FQNEAQ (reference sequence). The CDR3 sequence is 16 residues long. CDR3 amino acids: CASSKTGGADNQPQHF. CDR3 bases: TGTGCCAGCAGCAAGACAGGGGGCGCGGACAATCAGCCCCAGCATTTT.